This TCR beta chain comes out of a study of T cell repertoires in cytomegalovirus infection. Study-wide background: Used in the study were CMV epitopes, some recently identified and HLA-C-restricted, others well-studied and HLA-B-restricted. Through public TCR beta signatures, both CMV infection and matching HLA type were indicated.

TCRdb re-analysed the reads in MiXCR, keeping a single row per CDR3 protein. The table has tens of thousands of distinct CDR3 sequences, 25% to 30% seen once. Trimming removed 0 bases at V and 4 bases at J, with 10 bases between. CDR1 and CDR2 (germline): DFQATT, SNEGSKA (reference sequence). CDR3 length equals 13 residues. This clonotype was counted at least ten times. The antigen is unknown. The source was CD8+ T cells from cultured PBMCs, collected from culture after CMV antigen stimulation. The chain couples TRBV20-1 to TRBJ2-7; D remains ambiguous. The sequence was collected from a human donor in good health (CMV status not recorded). Some clones in this sample may be carry-over from other donors' samples. The DNA for the CDR3 is TGCAGTGCTAGAGATGTCTTTATGTACGAGCAGTACTTC. Amino acids: CSARDVFMYEQYF.